The source of this T cell receptor (beta chain) is a study of blood T cell repertoires in COVID-19. Study as a whole: The samples span acute and convalescent COVID-19 from the United States, Italy and Spain. T cells, B-cell-depleted T cells, or PBMCs provided the cDNA or gDNA that served as material.

In the source study's methods: Amplification of reference gene primers provided the estimated nucleated cell counts. Sequencing used immunoSEQ multiplex PCR; TCRdb keeps in-frame clones, though not all of them. From that table come the V and J calls and clone size; the DNA was used to work out D and trimming. The table records 200,000 to 250,000 clones, 70% to 90% of them present only once. This CDR3 has 12 amino acids. CDR1 and CDR2 from the germline V gene are LNHDA and SQIVND (reference sequence). V was cut by 8 bases and J by 4 bases, with 11 bases left in between. Material: peripheral blood. The origin of this receptor is a woman between 50 and 59 years old with active or convalescent COVID-19. The genes are TRBV19 and TRBJ1-1; D is ambiguous. CDR3: CASSWEGTEAFF. The CDR3 DNA reads as TGTGCCAGTTCTTGGGAGGGCACTGAAGCTTTCTTT.